This T cell receptor (beta chain) was recovered during a study of neurological immune-mediated disorders. The authors made cDNA by 5'RACE with 10-nucleotide random UMIs. A single record per CDR3 protein comes from TCRdb applying MiXCR to the 5' RACE reads. The table shows about 50,000 distinct CDR3 sequences, with 8% to 10% occurring only once. Germline CDR1 is LGHDT and CDR2 is YNNKEL (reference sequence). V was clipped by 1 base and J by 6 bases, with 9 bases between them. The CDR3 has 13 residues. Time point: longitudinal time-point 1 (baseline). There are many counts of this clonotype. The V call is TRBV3-1, the J call TRBJ1-1; D gene uncertain. This TCR came from a middle-aged woman in good health. Source material: PBMCs. CDR3 nucleotide sequence: TGTGCCAGCAGCCAAGTAGCTGGCGCTGAAGCTTTCTTT. This translates into CASSQVAGAEAFF.